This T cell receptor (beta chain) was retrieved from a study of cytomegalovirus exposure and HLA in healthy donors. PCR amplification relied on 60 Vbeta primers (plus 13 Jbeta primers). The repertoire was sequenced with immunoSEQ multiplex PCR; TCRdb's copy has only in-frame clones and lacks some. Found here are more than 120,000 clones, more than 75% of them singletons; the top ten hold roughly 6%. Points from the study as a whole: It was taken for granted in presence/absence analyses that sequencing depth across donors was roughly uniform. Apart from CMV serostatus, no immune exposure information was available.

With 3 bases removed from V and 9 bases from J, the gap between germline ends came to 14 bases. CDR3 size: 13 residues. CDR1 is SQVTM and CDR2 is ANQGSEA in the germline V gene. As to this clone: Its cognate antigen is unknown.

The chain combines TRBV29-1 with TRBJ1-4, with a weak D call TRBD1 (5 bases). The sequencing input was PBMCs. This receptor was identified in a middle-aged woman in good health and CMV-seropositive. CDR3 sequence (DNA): TGCAGCGTTGAGGCGGGGGTTGGGAAAAAACTGTTTTTT. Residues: CSVEAGVGKKLFF. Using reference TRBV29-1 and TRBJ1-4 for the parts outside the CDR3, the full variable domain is SAVISQKPSRDICQRGTSLTIQCQVDSQVTMMFWYRQQPGQSLTLIATANQGSEATYESGFVIDKFPISRPNLTFSTLTVSNMSPEDSSIYLCSVEAGVGKKLFFGSGTQLSVL.